These 15 T cell receptor beta chains share one sample of origin, sequenced in a study of T cell clones after liver transplantation (dated by TCRdb to between 2017 and 2020). Alloreactive TCRbeta sequences were defined by sequencing of proliferating CFSE-low cells from the MLR. These receptors lack a known antigen. Library prep was done by the immunoSEQ multiplex PCR assay. The table was pulled from immuneACCESS by TCRdb, which kept in-frame rearrangements only. Such tables lose some clones; where checked, under half of the loss comes from unresolved V genes, and the rest has no known cause. The sample table holds 2,000 or so clones, of which 31% were seen once. The ten top clones hold around 19% of the sample. The specimen sequenced was CD8+ T cells from cultured PBMCs. These receptors originate from a human patient who received a liver transplant. Some T cells may originate with the graft donor following a transplant.

This clone appeared once. The CDR3 sequence is CASSQITQGAGGYTF. DNA of the CDR3: TGCGCCAGCAGCCAAATCACACAGGGTGCCGGAGGCTACACCTTC. The genes are TRBV5-1 and TRBJ1-2, with D possibly being TRBD1 (6 bases). CDR3 length: 15 residues. Germline assignment: CDR1 SGHRS and CDR2 YFSETQ. Trimming shortened V by 4 bases and J by 8 bases, and 21 bases separated the two germline ends.

This clone is medium-sized. The chain is built from TRBV19 and TRBJ1-1; 7 bases are shared with TRBD1. Germline V gene data show CDR1 as LNHDA and CDR2 as SQIVND (reference sequence). V was clipped by 6 bases and J by 0 bases; unmatched bases: 10. The CDR3 extends over 16 amino acids. The CDR3 loop is CASSDDPGQMNTEAFF. The CDR3 DNA sequence: TGTGCCAGTAGCGACGATCCGGGACAGATGAACACTGAAGCTTTCTTT.

This clone showed up just a few times. The V and J genes are TRBV7-9 and TRBJ2-1; D is ambiguous. This CDR3 spans 12 amino acids. Germline CDR1 and CDR2: SEHNR and FQNEAQ (reference sequence). V lost 3 bases to trimming and J lost 4 bases, with 4 bases between them. CDR3 nucleotides: TGTGCCAGCAGCTTCGGGTACAATGAGCAGTTCTTC. Translated: CASSFGYNEQFF.

This clone rates as medium-sized. The chain recombines TRBV11-1 with TRBJ2-1, with 9 bases that match TRBD2. The trim removed 2 bases at V and 8 bases at J, leaving 10 bases unmatched. CDR3 length equals 16 residues. Germline CDR1 SGHAT, CDR2 FQDESV (reference sequence). CDR3: CASSLLPREGGDEQFF. In DNA, the CDR3 is TGTGCCAGCAGCTTACTACCGCGGGAGGGTGGAGATGAGCAGTTCTTC.

This clone was detected only once. J is TRBJ1-2 and V is TRBV6-9; perhaps TRBD1 as D (5 bases). The V and J ends lost 4 bases and 5 bases respectively, with 8 bases between them. From germline, CDR1 is MNHGY and CDR2 SVAAGI. This CDR3 spans 12 amino acids. CDR3 region: CASSLDTYGYTF. DNA for the CDR3: TGTGCCAGCAGTTTGGACACGTATGGCTACACCTTC.

In this sample, this clone turned up a few times. V is TRBV27 and J is TRBJ2-5, with TRBD2 as a possible D gene (6 bases). Trimming took off 1 base at V and 1 base at J, with 16 bases between the two ends. CDR3 length equals 17 residues. Germline V gene data show CDR1 as MNHEY and CDR2 as SMNVEV (reference sequence). The CDR3 is CASSLWGVPGGQETQYF. In DNA form, the CDR3 reads TGTGCCAGCAGTTTATGGGGGGTCCCAGGCGGCCAAGAGACCCAGTACTTC.

This clone is medium-sized (0.01 to 0.1%) within its sample. J is TRBJ2-3 and V is TRBV7-9, with D perhaps TRBD2 (5 bases). The CDR3 runs 17 residues. Germline V gene sequence: CDR1 SEHNR, CDR2 FQNEAQ (reference sequence). Trimming left V 1 base short and J 0 bases short, with 14 bases between. Here the CDR3 DNA reads TGTGCCAGCAGCTTAGTGGGAGCGCGAGCCAGCACAGATACGCAGTATTTT. Amino acids: CASSLVGARASTDTQYF. The variable domain in full, with the rest retrieved from reference TRBV7-9 and TRBJ2-3, is DTGVSQNPRHKITKRGQNVTFRCDPISEHNRLYWYRQTLGQGPEFLTYFQNEAQLEKSRLLSDRFSAERPKGSFSTLEIQRTEQGDSAMYLCASSLVGARASTDTQYFGPGTRLTVL.

The chain combines TRBV21-1 with TRBJ1-5; the table gives TRBD1 as D, unverified against the DNA. TRBV21-1 is deemed a pseudogene. This CDR3 spans 15 amino acids. The CDR3, as DNA: TGTGCCAGCACCCAACACCGGGACATATGTCAGCCCCAGCATTTT. Translating gives CASTQHRDICQPQHF.

By proportion, this clone is large. J is TRBJ2-7 and V is TRBV5-4, with TRBD2 as a possible D gene (6 bases). CDR3 size: 13 residues. V was pared by 4 bases and J by 2 bases, with 10 bases between. Germline lookup yields CDR1 SGHNT and CDR2 YYREEE (reference sequence). The CDR3, as DNA: TGTGCCAGCAGCGTTGGACTAACCTACGAGCAGTACTTC. It is translated as CASSVGLTYEQYF.

This clone was recorded a few times. The rearrangement links TRBV13 to TRBJ2-2; D may be TRBD1 (5 bases). V was trimmed by 5 bases and J by 11 bases, leaving 15 bases between them. The CDR3 has 13 amino acids. Germline assignment: CDR1 PRHDT and CDR2 FYEKMQ (reference sequence). The chain's CDR3 is CASSTIDRTELFF. As DNA, the CDR3 is TGTGCCAGCAGCACCATCGACAGAACCGAGCTGTTTTTT.

The chain couples TRBV11-2 to TRBJ2-6; D not certain. Trimming removed 3 bases from V and 5 bases from J, with 23 bases in between. There are 19 residues in the CDR3. CDR1 is SGHAT, CDR2 FQNNGV, per germline. The CDR3: CASSFRRTKQQSRANVLTF. CDR3 bases: TGTGCCAGCAGCTTCAGGAGAACAAAGCAACAAAGTCGGGCCAACGTCCTGACTTTC. The whole variable domain, remainder taken from reference TRBV11-2 and TRBJ2-6, is EAGVAQSPRYKIIEKRQSVAFWCNPISGHATLYWYQQILGQGPKLLIQFQNNGVVDDSQLPKDRFSAERLKGVDSTLKIQPAKLEDSAVYLCASSFRRTKQQSRANVLTFGAGSRLTVL.

The V and J genes are TRBV14 and TRBJ1-6; D gene uncertain. This CDR3 region has 14 residues. Germline V CDR1 and CDR2: SGHDN, FVKESK. V was trimmed by 2 bases and J by 10 bases, leaving 12 bases between them. CDR3 nucleotide sequence: TGTGCCAGCAGCCAATTTCTGACGTGGTCACCCCTCCACTTT. Encoded protein: CASSQFLTWSPLHF.

The chain has TRBV7-9 and TRBJ2-5; no clear D. Trimming took off 1 base at V and 4 bases at J, with 10 bases between the two ends. Per germline, CDR1 SEHNR and CDR2 FQNEAQ (reference sequence). The CDR3 contains 14 residues. The CDR3 protein is CASSLVGFGETQYF. The CDR3 DNA reads as TGTGCCAGCAGCTTAGTAGGCTTCGGAGAGACCCAGTACTTC.

Only a few counts were recorded for this clone. The chain joins TRBV19 to TRBJ1-3, with D perhaps matching TRBD1 (5 bases). Germline V gene sequence: CDR1 LNHDA, CDR2 SQIVND (reference sequence). The CDR3 has 15 residues. Deletions cut 3 bases from V and 0 bases from J, with 9 bases between. The CDR3 sequence: CASSITGYSGNTIYF. CDR3 nucleotides: TGTGCCAGTAGTATCACAGGCTACTCTGGAAACACCATATATTTT.

This clone was seen only a few times. V usage is TRBV11-2 and J usage is TRBJ2-7; the D is unclear. The V end lost 1 base, the J end lost 0 bases, and 4 bases lay between the germline ends. CDR3 size: 13 residues. CDR1 and CDR2 (germline): SGHAT, FQNNGV. The CDR3 bases are TGTGCCAGCAGCTTAGGCTTCTCCTACGAGCAGTACTTC. As protein: CASSLGFSYEQYF.